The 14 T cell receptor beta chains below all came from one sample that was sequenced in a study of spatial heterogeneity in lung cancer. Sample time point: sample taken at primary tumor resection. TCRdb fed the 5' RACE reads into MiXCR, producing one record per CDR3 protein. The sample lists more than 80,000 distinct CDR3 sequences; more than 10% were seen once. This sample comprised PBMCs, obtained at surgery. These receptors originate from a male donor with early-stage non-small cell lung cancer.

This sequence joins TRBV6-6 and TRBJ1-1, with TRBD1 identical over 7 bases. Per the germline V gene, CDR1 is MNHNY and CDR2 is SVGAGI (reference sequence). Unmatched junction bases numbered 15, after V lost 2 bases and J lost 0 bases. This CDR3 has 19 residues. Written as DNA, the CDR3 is TGTGCCAGCAGTTACCCTAAGACAGGGTCAGGAGACTTGAACACTGAAGCTTTCTTT. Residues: CASSYPKTGSGDLNTEAFF.

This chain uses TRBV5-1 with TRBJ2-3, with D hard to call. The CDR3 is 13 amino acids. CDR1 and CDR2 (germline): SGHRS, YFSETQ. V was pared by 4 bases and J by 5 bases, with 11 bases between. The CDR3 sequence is CASSGYSQDTQYF. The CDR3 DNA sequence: TGCGCCAGCAGCGGGTACTCCCAAGATACGCAGTATTTT.

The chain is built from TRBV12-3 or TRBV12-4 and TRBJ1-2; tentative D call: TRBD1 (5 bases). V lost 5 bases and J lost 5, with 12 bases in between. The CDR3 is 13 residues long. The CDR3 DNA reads TGTGCCAGCAGTCCCGGGACGGAATATGGCTACACCTTC. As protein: CASSPGTEYGYTF.

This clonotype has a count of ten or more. The CDR3 sequence: CSARTGNQPQHF. The CDR3 region has the DNA TGCAGTGCTAGGACAGGCAATCAGCCCCAGCATTTT. V usage is TRBV20-1 and J usage is TRBJ1-5, with D possibly TRBD1 on 5 matching bases. The CDR3 is 12 residues long. The germline V gene encodes CDR1 DFQATT and CDR2 SNEGSKA (reference sequence). Trimming removed 3 bases at V and 2 bases at J, with 5 bases between.

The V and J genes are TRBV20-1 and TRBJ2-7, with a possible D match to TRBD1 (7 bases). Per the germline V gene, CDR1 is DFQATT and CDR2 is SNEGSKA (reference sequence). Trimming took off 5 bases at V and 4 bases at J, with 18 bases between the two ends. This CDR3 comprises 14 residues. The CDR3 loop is CSALPFQGGYEQYF. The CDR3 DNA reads TGCAGTGCTCTGCCCTTTCAGGGGGGTTACGAGCAGTACTTC.

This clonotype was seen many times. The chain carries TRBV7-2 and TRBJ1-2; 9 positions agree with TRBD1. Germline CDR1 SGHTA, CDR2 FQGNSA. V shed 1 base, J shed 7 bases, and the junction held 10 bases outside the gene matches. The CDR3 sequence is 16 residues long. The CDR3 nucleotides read TGTGCCAGCAGCTTAGACCCGGGGACAGGGTGGTCTGGCTACACCTTC. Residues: CASSLDPGTGWSGYTF.

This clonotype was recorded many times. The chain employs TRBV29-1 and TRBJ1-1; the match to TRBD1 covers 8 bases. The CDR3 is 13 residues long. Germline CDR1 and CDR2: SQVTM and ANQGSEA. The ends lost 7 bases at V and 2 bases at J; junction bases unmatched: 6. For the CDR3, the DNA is TGCAGCGCTGCCGACAGGGGTAACACTGAAGCTTTCTTT. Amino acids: CSAADRGNTEAFF. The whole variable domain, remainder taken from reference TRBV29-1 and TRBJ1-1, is SAVISQKPSRDICQRGTSLTIQCQVDSQVTMMFWYRQQPGQSLTLIATANQGSEATYESGFVIDKFPISRPNLTFSTLTVSNMSPEDSSIYLCSAADRGNTEAFFGQGTRLTVV.

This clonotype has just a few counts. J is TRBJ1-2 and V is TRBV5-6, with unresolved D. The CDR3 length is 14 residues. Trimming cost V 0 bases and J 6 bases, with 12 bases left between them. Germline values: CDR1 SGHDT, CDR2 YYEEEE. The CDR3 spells CASSLEVGPDGYTF. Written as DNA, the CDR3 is TGTGCCAGCAGCTTGGAAGTCGGTCCGGATGGCTACACCTTC.

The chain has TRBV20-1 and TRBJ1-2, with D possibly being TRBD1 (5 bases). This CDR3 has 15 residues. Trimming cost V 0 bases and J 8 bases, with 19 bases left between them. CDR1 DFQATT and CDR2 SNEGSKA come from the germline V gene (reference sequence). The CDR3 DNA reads TGCAGTGCTAGAGATAATCTCCGCCAGGGAAGGGGCTACACCTTC. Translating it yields CSARDNLRQGRGYTF.

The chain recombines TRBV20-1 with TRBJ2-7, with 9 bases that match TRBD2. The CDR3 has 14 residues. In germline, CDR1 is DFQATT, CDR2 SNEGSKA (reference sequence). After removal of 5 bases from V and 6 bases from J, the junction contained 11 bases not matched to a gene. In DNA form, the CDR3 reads TGCAGTGCTGTAGCGGGGGCCCTGTTTGGCGAGCAGTACTTC. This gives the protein CSAVAGALFGEQYF.

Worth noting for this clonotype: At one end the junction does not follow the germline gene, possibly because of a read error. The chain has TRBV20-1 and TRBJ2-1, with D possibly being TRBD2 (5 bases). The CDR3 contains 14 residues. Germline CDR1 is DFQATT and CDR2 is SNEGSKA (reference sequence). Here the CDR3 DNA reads TGCAGTACTAGAGGGCCCCCTCCATACAATGAGCAGTTCTTC. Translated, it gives CSTRGPPPYNEQFF.

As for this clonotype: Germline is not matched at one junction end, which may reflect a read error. CDR3 residues: CASSFLGLAVSNTGELFF. The CDR3 bases are TGTGCCAGCAGTTTTCTGGGACTAGCGGTATCGAATACCGGGGAGCTGTTTTTT. The chain has TRBV28 and TRBJ2-2, with TRBD2 matching over 11 bases. Per the germline V gene, CDR1 is MDHEN and CDR2 is SYDVKM. The CDR3 covers 18 residues.

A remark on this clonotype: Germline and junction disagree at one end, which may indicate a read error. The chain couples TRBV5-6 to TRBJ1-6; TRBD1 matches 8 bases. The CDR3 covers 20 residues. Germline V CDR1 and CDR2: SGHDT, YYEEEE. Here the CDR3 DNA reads TGTGCCAGCAGCCACCCCTGGGCCCGGGGCAGGGGGCGACTAAATTCACACCTCCACTTT. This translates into CASSHPWARGRGRLNSHLHF.

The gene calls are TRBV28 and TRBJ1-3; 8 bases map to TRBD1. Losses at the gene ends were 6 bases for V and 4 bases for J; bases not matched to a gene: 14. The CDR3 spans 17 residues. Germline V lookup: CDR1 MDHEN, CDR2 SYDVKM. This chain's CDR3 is CASRGQENIVIGNTIYF. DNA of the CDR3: TGTGCCAGCAGGGGACAGGAAAATATCGTTATAGGAAACACCATATATTTT.